The next 23 T cell receptor beta chains were all read from a single sample in a study of OX40 agonist ivuxolimab in advanced cancers. The library was prepared using the immunoSEQ multiplex PCR assay. Drawn from immuneACCESS, this table holds only the in-frame rearrangements with V and J called that TCRdb kept. Clones are partly lost; checked studies trace under half to an unresolved V gene and leave the rest unexplained. The sample table contains more than 80,000 clones; only one count was recorded for around 84% of them. The top ten clones comprise 1.5% to 2% of the sample. The material was CD4+ or CD8+ T cells sorted from blood, obtained in a trial of the OX40 agonist ivuxolimab. These receptors all come from an adult with an advanced solid tumor such as melanoma, head and neck, liver or kidney cancer.

The rearrangement links TRBV27 to TRBJ2-1, with a weak D call TRBD1 (6 bases). V lost 5 bases and J lost 6, with 17 bases in between. Germline V lookup: CDR1 MNHEY, CDR2 SMNVEV (reference sequence). This CDR3 comprises 15 residues. The CDR3 nucleotides are TGTGCCAGCAGTCAGGGGACCGTCGGGGCCAATGAGCAGTTCTTC. The encoded protein is CASSQGTVGANEQFF.

The chain has TRBV5-6 and TRBJ2-5; D is unclear. From germline, CDR1 is SGHDT and CDR2 YYEEEE. The length of the CDR3 is 13 residues. The germline V and J ends were trimmed by 4 bases and 4 bases, with 11 bases remaining between them. Here the CDR3 reads CASSPRQRETQYF. CDR3 DNA sequence: TGTGCCAGCAGCCCCCGGCAAAGAGAGACCCAGTACTTC.

The rearrangement joins TRBV11-3 to TRBJ2-2; 7 bases align to TRBD2. The CDR3 length is 16 residues. From germline, CDR1 is SGHNT and CDR2 YENEEA. The V and J ends lost 5 bases and 2 bases, in that order; junction bases with no gene match: 8. For the CDR3, the DNA is TGTGCCAGCAGCCCAGTTCCAGCGGGAAACACCGGGGAGCTGTTTTTT. It is translated as CASSPVPAGNTGELFF. Supplemented by reference TRBV11-3 and TRBJ2-2, the full variable domain reads EAGVVQSPRYKIIEKKQPVAFWCNPISGHNTLYWYLQNLGQGPELLIRYENEEAVDDSQLPKDRFSAERLKGVDSTLKIQPAELGDSAVYLCASSPVPAGNTGELFFGEGSRLTVL.

This clone was seen more than once but under ten times. V gene TRBV5-4 combines with J gene TRBJ1-1; the D gene is possibly TRBD1 (5 bases). With 1 base removed from V and 2 bases from J, the gap between germline ends came to 15 bases. The CDR3 has 16 amino acids. The germline gives CDR1 SGHNT, CDR2 YYREEE (reference sequence). This chain's CDR3 is CASSLSSAGLNTEAFF. Here the CDR3 DNA reads TGTGCCAGCAGCTTGTCGTCTGCAGGGCTTAACACTGAAGCTTTCTTT.

J is TRBJ2-3 and V is TRBV28; D may be TRBD1 or TRBD2 (5 bases each). Germline V gives CDR1 MDHEN, CDR2 SYDVKM. The CDR3 has 15 residues. V was cut by 6 bases and J by 6 bases, with 19 bases left in between. CDR3 coding DNA: TGTGCCAGCAGGAATTGGGGCAACGAGGGGGATACGCAGTATTTT. Encoded protein: CASRNWGNEGDTQYF.

The rearrangement uses TRBV5-4 and TRBJ2-5, with 9 bases identical to TRBD2. Germline loops: CDR1 SGHNT, CDR2 YYREEE (reference sequence). The CDR3 is 14 residues long. V trimming: 9 bases; J trimming: 0 bases; junction bases outside the gene matches: 6. The chain's CDR3 is CATKAGGYQETQYF. The CDR3 DNA sequence: TGTGCCACCAAAGCGGGAGGATACCAAGAGACCCAGTACTTC.

The V call is TRBV4-1, the J call TRBJ2-2; 11 bases align to TRBD2. V lost 4 bases to trimming and J lost 5 bases; unmatched junction nucleotides: 3. Germline assignment: CDR1 MGHRA and CDR2 YSYEKL. The CDR3 contains 15 residues. CDR3 protein: CASSPRTSGTGELFF. The CDR3, as DNA: TGCGCCAGCAGCCCCCGGACTAGCGGGACCGGGGAGCTGTTTTTT.

V gene TRBV5-1 combines with J gene TRBJ1-1, with D possibly being TRBD1 (6 bases). V was pared by 4 bases and J by 0 bases, with 13 bases between. Germline CDR1 and CDR2: SGHRS and YFSETQ. CDR3 length: 15 residues. In DNA form, the CDR3 reads TGCGCCAGCAGCCCCGGACAGCCCATGAACACTGAAGCTTTCTTT. It specifies CASSPGQPMNTEAFF.

The V gene is TRBV7-6, the J gene TRBJ2-1, with 11 bases aligning to TRBD1. V trimming: 5 bases; J trimming: 5 bases; junction bases outside the gene matches: 5. Germline V CDR1 and CDR2: SGHVS, FNYEAQ. This CDR3 comprises 15 residues. CDR3: CASSPGTGGNNEQFF. CDR3 coding DNA: TGTGCCAGCAGCCCGGGGACAGGGGGAAACAATGAGCAGTTCTTC.

Points on this clone: The identical CDR3 is also encoded by other nucleotide sequences in the sample. The gene calls are TRBV18 and TRBJ1-1; D call uncertain. This CDR3 region has 13 residues. Trimming removed 4 bases at V and 1 base at J, with 7 bases between. The germline V gene encodes CDR1 KGHSH and CDR2 LQKENI. The CDR3 region has the DNA TGTGCCAGCTCACGGCAAGGGAACACTGAAGCTTTCTTT. Encoded protein: CASSRQGNTEAFF. Full variable domain (outside the CDR3, taken from reference TRBV18 and TRBJ1-1): NAGVMQNPRHLVRRRGQEARLRCSPMKGHSHVYWYRQLPEEGLKFMVYLQKENIIDESGMPKERFSAEFPKEGPSILRIQQVVRGDSAAYFCASSRQGNTEAFFGQGTRLTVV.

The J gene is TRBJ2-2, the V gene TRBV19; D is ambiguous. In germline, CDR1 is LNHDA, CDR2 SQIVND (reference sequence). Trimming removed 6 bases from V and 9 bases from J, with 8 bases in between. This CDR3 is built from 11 residues. CDR3 sequence (DNA): TGTGCCAGTAGGGAGAACCGGGAGCTGTTTTTT. This encodes CASRENRELFF.

The chain has TRBV6-1 and TRBJ2-7, with 12 bases matching TRBD2. Trimming cost V 6 bases and J 0 bases; bases outside gene matches: 3. Per germline, CDR1 MNHNS and CDR2 SASEGT. The CDR3 runs to 15 residues. The CDR3, as DNA: TGTGCCAGCAGACAGACTAGCGGGAGCTCCTACGAGCAGTACTTC. Its translation is CASRQTSGSSYEQYF.

This chain connects TRBV5-1 to TRBJ2-5, with 8 bases identical to TRBD1. V shed 6 bases and J 5 bases; nucleotides not matched to a gene: 9. The germline V gene has CDR1 SGHRS and CDR2 YFSETQ. The CDR3 is made up of 14 amino acids. The CDR3 DNA reads as TGCGCCAGCACCCTGGACAGGGCTAGGGAGACCCAGTACTTC. Its translation: CASTLDRARETQYF.

DNA of the CDR3: TGTGCCAGCAGCTTAGCGGGAAAATACAATGAGCAGTTCTTC. This translates into CASSLAGKYNEQFF. The chain joins TRBV7-8 to TRBJ2-1; no clear D. Trimming took 0 bases from V and 4 from J, leaving 7 bases between them. From germline, CDR1 is SGHVS and CDR2 FQNEAQ. The CDR3 loop spans 14 amino acids.

The CDR3 DNA sequence: TGTGCCAGCATGCTTAGCTCCTACAATGAGCAGTTCTTC. It codes for CASMLSSYNEQFF. This chain connects TRBV6-1 to TRBJ2-1; no firm D call. Germline assignment: CDR1 MNHNS and CDR2 SASEGT. With 7 bases removed from V and 0 bases from J, the gap between germline ends came to 7 bases. This CDR3 spans 13 amino acids.

Here the CDR3 reads CASSGTAVMNTEAFF. The DNA for the CDR3 is TGTGCCAGCAGCGGCACAGCGGTCATGAACACTGAAGCTTTCTTT. The genes are TRBV5-4 and TRBJ1-1; D gene uncertain. The germline CDR1 and CDR2 sequences are SGHNT and YYREEE (reference sequence). V lost 4 bases, J lost 0 bases, and 13 bases lay in between. The CDR3 is made up of 15 amino acids.

This CDR3 is CAWRTSGGTDTQYF. CDR3 sequence (DNA): TGTGCCTGGAGGACTAGCGGTGGCACAGATACGCAGTATTTT. The chain carries TRBV30 and TRBJ2-3, with 9 bases that match TRBD2. V lost 3 bases, J lost 1 base, and 2 bases stayed unmatched. The CDR3 is 14 residues long. Germline-derived CDR1 and CDR2 are GTSNPN and SVGIG (reference sequence).

J is TRBJ2-7 and V is TRBV30; TRBD1 matches 9 bases. Germline trimming cut 4 bases from V and 1 base from J; bases unmatched to any gene: 11. This CDR3 contains 16 residues. CDR1 and CDR2 (germline): GTSNPN, SVGIG (reference sequence). DNA of the CDR3: TGTGCCTGGACTTGGACAGGGGCGATTAATTCCTACGAGCAGTACTTC. Its translation is CAWTWTGAINSYEQYF. Complete variable domain (other parts from reference TRBV30 and TRBJ2-7): SQTIHQWPATLVQPVGSPLSLECTVEGTSNPNLYWYRQAAGRGLQLLFYSVGIGQISSEVPQNLSASRPQDRQFILSSKKLLLSDSGFYLCAWTWTGAINSYEQYFGPGTRLTVT.

The V call is TRBV10-1, the J call TRBJ2-3; D uncertain. The CDR3 is 16 amino acids. Germline V gene lookup returns CDR1 WNHNN and CDR2 SYGVQD (reference sequence). V dropped 3 bases and J dropped 1 base, with 14 bases sitting between them. The CDR3 region has the DNA TGCGCCAGCAGTGAACCTGGGGTTAGGGGCACAGATACGCAGTATTTT. Protein: CASSEPGVRGTDTQYF.

This chain uses TRBV10-3 with TRBJ1-5, with 8 bases matching TRBD1. This CDR3 spans 13 amino acids. Germline CDR1 and CDR2: ENHRY and SYGVKD. The V and J ends lost 6 bases and 7 bases, in that order; junction bases with no gene match: 5. The CDR3 DNA follows: TGTGCCATCAGCGGACAGGGAGGGCAGCCCCAGCATTTT. Its protein product is CAISGQGGQPQHF.

V usage is TRBV14 and J usage is TRBJ2-1; unclear D gene. The CDR3 is 12 residues long. V gave up 4 bases and J gave up 7 bases, with 8 bases separating them. Germline CDR1 and CDR2: SGHDN and FVKESK. The CDR3 sequence is CASSPLRNEQFF. The CDR3 DNA reads TGTGCCAGCAGCCCCCTTCGGAATGAGCAGTTCTTC.

V is TRBV6-1 and J is TRBJ1-2, with D maybe TRBD1 (5 bases). This CDR3 comprises 14 residues. With 3 bases removed from V and 7 bases from J, the gap between germline ends came to 15 bases. Germline V gene data show CDR1 as MNHNS and CDR2 as SASEGT. This CDR3 reads CASSDPDKSGGYTF. For the CDR3, the DNA is TGTGCCAGCAGTGACCCGGACAAATCGGGTGGCTACACCTTC.

The chain couples TRBV5-1 to TRBJ1-2; TRBD1 matches at 10 bases. The germline V gene encodes CDR1 SGHRS and CDR2 YFSETQ. CDR3 length equals 13 residues. Trimming removed 4 bases from V and 6 bases from J; junction bases left unmatched: 3. The CDR3 region has the DNA TGCGCCAGCAGCACCGGACAGGGGGATGGCTACACCTTC. As protein: CASSTGQGDGYTF.